This TCR beta chain was profiled in a study of siplizumab effects on memory and regulatory T cells. Study-wide results and limits: Roughly 75-96% of proliferating CD4+ or CD8+ clones defied assignment to a naive or memory phenotype. Greater diversity than memory cells seemed evident in naive T cells, which also appeared to be major alloresponse contributors. Significant reduction of alloreactive sequences traceable to unstimulated CD4+ memory cells was observed with siplizumab.

For this clone: What it recognizes is unknown.

This CDR3 contains 15 residues. Trimming stripped 3 bases from V and 1 base from J, with 13 bases between. Germline CDR1 and CDR2: LNHDA and SQIVND (reference sequence). The table came from immunoSEQ multiplex PCR; TCRdb's copy has only in-frame clones and leaves some out. The sample has about 82,000 clones; over 80% are singletons. The chain is built from TRBV19 and TRBJ2-7, with a weak D call TRBD1 (6 bases). The clonotype comes from a human donor in good health. Sequenced: Tregs sorted from blood. The DNA of the CDR3 is TGTGCCAGTAGTATTCGGACAGCCTTTTCCTACGAGCAGTACTTC. Translated: CASSIRTAFSYEQYF.